This section outlines one T cell receptor beta chain sequence together with its context. V was shortened by 5 bases and J by 4 bases, with 5 bases between the two germline ends. CDR3 length: 10 amino acids. Germline lookup yields CDR1 GTSNPN and CDR2 SVGIG (reference sequence). Only in-frame clones appear in the TCRdb table, and some are missing; sequencing was by immunoSEQ multiplex PCR. Seen here are 350,000 or so clones, around four fifths observed once, and the top ten hold almost 3%. This sample was included in a study of blood T cell repertoires in COVID-19. The chain uses TRBV30 and TRBJ1-2; D perhaps matches TRBD1 (5 bases). Material: peripheral blood. This TCR derives from a man aged 30-40 years with active or convalescent COVID-19. DNA of the CDR3: TGTGCCTGGGACAGCTATGGCTACACCTTC. As protein: CAWDSYGYTF.